The 9 T cell receptor beta chains presented below share a single source sample, sequenced in a study of PD-1 blockade in classical Hodgkin lymphoma. Data came from immunoSEQ multiplex PCR; TCRdb stores just in-frame clones and leaves some out. The sample consists of some 50,000 clones, about three quarters of them appearing once. Every patient relapsed after autologous stem cell transplantation, and brentuximab vedotin exposure varied. The sample in question was peripheral blood mononuclear cells (PBMCs), obtained at baseline. These TCRs come from a human donor with classical Hodgkin lymphoma.

The chain is built from TRBV7-9 and TRBJ1-1, with D uncertain. The CDR3 contains 16 residues. Per germline, CDR1 SEHNR and CDR2 FQNEAQ (reference sequence). V lost 3 bases, J lost 2 bases, and 16 bases lay in between. The CDR3 DNA reads as TGTGCCAGCAGCTTGGATTATGGGGATCCCAACACTGAAGCTTTCTTT. Protein product: CASSLDYGDPNTEAFF.

This sequence joins TRBV2 and TRBJ2-1; no firm D call. Trimming removed 5 bases at V and 4 bases at J, with 15 bases between. Germline loops: CDR1 SNHLY, CDR2 FYNNEI. The CDR3 runs to 15 residues. The CDR3 region is CASSPRWTVYNEQFF. For the CDR3, the DNA is TGTGCCAGCAGTCCGCGTTGGACGGTTTACAATGAGCAGTTCTTC.

The chain combines TRBV7-9 with TRBJ2-3; 7 bases are a match to TRBD2. CDR3 length: 13 residues. Trimming at V came to 5 bases and at J to 6 bases, leaving 5 bases not matched to a gene. Germline CDR1 reads SEHNR; CDR2 reads FQNEAQ (reference sequence). CDR3 protein: CASSLGGSDTQYF. CDR3 sequence (DNA): TGTGCCAGCAGCCTCGGGGGGAGTGATACGCAGTATTTT.

The V and J genes are TRBV18 and TRBJ1-1, with 10 bases fitting TRBD1. V dropped 6 bases and J dropped 5; count of bases not matched to a gene: 9. This CDR3 region has 15 residues. Germline CDR1 and CDR2: KGHSH and LQKENI. The CDR3 nucleotides are TGTGCCAGCTCGCCTTCGGTGGACAGGGGGACTGAAGCTTTCTTT. Residues: CASSPSVDRGTEAFF.

The genes are TRBV2 and TRBJ2-3; perhaps D is TRBD1 or TRBD2 (5 bases each). Between the trimmed V and J ends, which lost 3 bases and 2 bases, there was a span of 12 bases. This CDR3 spans 15 amino acids. CDR1 is SNHLY and CDR2 is FYNNEI in the germline V gene. The CDR3: CASSEGPNDTDTQYF. The CDR3 DNA reads TGTGCCAGCAGTGAGGGACCCAACGACACAGATACGCAGTATTTT. The full variable domain, rest sourced from reference TRBV2 and TRBJ2-3, is EPEVTQTPSHQVTQMGQEVILRCVPISNHLYFYWYRQILGQKVEFLVSFYNNEISEKSEIFDDQFSVERPDGSNFTLKIRSTKLEDSAMYFCASSEGPNDTDTQYFGPGTRLTVL.

The chain recombines TRBV6-1 with TRBJ2-2; D remains unclear. Germline loops: CDR1 MNHNS, CDR2 SASEGT. V shed 10 bases and J shed 6 bases, with 18 bases lying between them. The CDR3 length is 14 residues. CDR3 in DNA: TGTGCCACAAGAATGTTATGGGCCTCCGGGGAGCTGTTTTTT. Its protein is CATRMLWASGELFF.

The rearrangement joins TRBV6-6 to TRBJ1-2; no definite D call. The germline gives CDR1 MNHNY, CDR2 SVGAGI (reference sequence). CDR3 length equals 14 residues. V gave up 2 bases and J gave up 4 bases, with 11 bases separating them. In DNA, the CDR3 is TGTGCCAGCAGTTACGACGGAGGAGGCTATGGCTACACCTTC. It yields the protein CASSYDGGGYGYTF.

V is TRBV19 and J is TRBJ2-7, with no clear D. The CDR3 is made up of 13 amino acids. Germline loops: CDR1 LNHDA, CDR2 SQIVND (reference sequence). Trimming shortened V by 6 bases and J by 2 bases, and 11 bases separated the two germline ends. The CDR3 loop is CASSSWEAYEQYF. The CDR3 DNA follows: TGTGCCAGTAGCTCGTGGGAAGCCTACGAGCAGTACTTC.

This clone was counted many times. This rearrangement joins TRBV7-9 to TRBJ1-2; 10 positions agree with TRBD1. Germline loops: CDR1 SEHNR, CDR2 FQNEAQ (reference sequence). V lost 5 bases to trimming and J lost 3 bases; unmatched junction nucleotides: 3. This CDR3 region has 14 residues. Here the CDR3 reads CASSMTGGDYGYTF. CDR3 nucleotide sequence: TGTGCCAGCAGCATGACAGGGGGCGACTATGGCTACACCTTC.